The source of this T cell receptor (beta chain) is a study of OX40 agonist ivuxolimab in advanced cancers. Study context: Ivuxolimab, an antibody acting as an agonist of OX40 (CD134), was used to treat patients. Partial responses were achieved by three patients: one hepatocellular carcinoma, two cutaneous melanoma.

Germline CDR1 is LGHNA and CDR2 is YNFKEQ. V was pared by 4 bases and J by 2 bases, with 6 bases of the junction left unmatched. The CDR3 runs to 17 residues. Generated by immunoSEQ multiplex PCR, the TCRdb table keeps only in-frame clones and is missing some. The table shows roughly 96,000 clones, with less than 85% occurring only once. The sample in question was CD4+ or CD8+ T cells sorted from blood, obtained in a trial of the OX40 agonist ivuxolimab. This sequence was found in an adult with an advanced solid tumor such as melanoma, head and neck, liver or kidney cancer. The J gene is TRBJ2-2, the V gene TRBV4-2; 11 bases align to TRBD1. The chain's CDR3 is CASSPLGQGANTGELFF. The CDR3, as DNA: TGTGCCAGCAGCCCCTTAGGACAGGGGGCAAACACCGGGGAGCTGTTTTTT.